This TCR beta chain was sequenced in a study of beta chain features in type 1 diabetes. Study results and caveats: The analysis here could not establish whether HLA type shapes TCRB rearrangement. VDJ junctions from type 1 diabetes patients carried fewer insertions and larger deletions.

Expressed TCRB transcripts were sequenced because the entire RNA isolate underwent reverse transcription. This table comes from immunoSEQ multiplex PCR, and its TCRdb copy is limited to in-frame clones, with some not included. The table shows 150,000 or so clones, with approximately 10% occurring only once. V lost 0 bases to trimming and J lost 5 bases, with 10 bases between them. CDR1 SGHDN and CDR2 FVKESK come from the germline V gene. CDR3 length equals 15 residues. This clone has just a few counts. Its antigen is as yet unknown. This receptor was taken from a man aged 18 to 35 in good health. Sequenced: central memory CD4+ T cells from blood. This chain connects TRBV14 to TRBJ2-2; D is ambiguous. CDR3 sequence: CASSQDPRLTGELFF. Written as DNA, the CDR3 is TGTGCCAGCAGCCAAGACCCCCGCCTGACCGGGGAGCTGTTTTTT.